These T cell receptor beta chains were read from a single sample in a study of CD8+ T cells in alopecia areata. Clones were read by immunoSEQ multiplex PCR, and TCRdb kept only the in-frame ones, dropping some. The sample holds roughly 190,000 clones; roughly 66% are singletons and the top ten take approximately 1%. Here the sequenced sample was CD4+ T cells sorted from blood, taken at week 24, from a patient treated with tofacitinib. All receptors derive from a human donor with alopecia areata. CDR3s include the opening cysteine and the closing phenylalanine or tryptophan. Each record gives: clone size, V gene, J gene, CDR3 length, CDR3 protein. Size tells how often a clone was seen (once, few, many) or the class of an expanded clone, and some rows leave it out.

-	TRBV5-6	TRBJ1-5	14	CASSLATNNQPQHF
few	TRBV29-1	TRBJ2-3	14	CSAQRTTPTDTQYF
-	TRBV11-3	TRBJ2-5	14	CASSARDRAETQYF
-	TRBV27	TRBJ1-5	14	CASSLTGNNQPQHF
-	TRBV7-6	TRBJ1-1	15	CASSLGLPDCTEAFF
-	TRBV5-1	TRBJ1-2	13	CASSLGRDYGYTF
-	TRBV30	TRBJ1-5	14	CAWSTGTSNQPQHF
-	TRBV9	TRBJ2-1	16	CASSVEGRAGAHEQFF
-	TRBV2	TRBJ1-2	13	CASGPREDYGYTF
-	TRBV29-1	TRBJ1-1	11	CSVRGDTEAFF
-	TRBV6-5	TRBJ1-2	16	CASSYLVSRQGSGYTF
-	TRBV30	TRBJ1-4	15	CAWRQGQGGNEKLFF
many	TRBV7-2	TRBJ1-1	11	CASSQGIRAFF
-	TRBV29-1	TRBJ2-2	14	CSVPGEIATGELFF
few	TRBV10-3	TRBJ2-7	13	CANRDGVSYEQYF
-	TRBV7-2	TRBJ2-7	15	CASSSQAGTGYEQYF
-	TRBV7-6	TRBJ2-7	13	CASSLSPVYEQYF
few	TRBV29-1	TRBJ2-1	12	CSVEDAGNEQFF
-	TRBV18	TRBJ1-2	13	CASSPKRDQGYTF
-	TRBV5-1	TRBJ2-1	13	CASRTGRWNEQFF
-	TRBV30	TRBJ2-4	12	CAWSLDSNIQYF
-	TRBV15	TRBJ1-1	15	CATSSGQERRTEAFF
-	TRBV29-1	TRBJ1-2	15	CSVDASGKGADGYTF
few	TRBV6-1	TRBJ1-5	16	CASSERGRAMNQPQHF
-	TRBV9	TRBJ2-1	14	CASSVSDRYNEQFF
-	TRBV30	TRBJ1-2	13	CAWSVAGLHGYTF
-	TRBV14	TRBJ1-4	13	CASSLGVVEKLFF
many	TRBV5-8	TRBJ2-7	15	CASSPEFERSYEQYF
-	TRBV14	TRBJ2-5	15	CASSQDQGSWETQYF
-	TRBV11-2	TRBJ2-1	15	CASSLVGGSYNEQFF
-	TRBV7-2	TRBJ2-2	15	CASSSDSKATGELFF
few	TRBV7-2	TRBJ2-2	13	CASSLSQPGELFF
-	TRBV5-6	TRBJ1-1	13	CASSLGGGTEAFF
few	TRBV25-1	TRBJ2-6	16	CASSGDSYSGANVLTF
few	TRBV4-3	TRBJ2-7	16	CASSQDGPGKTYEQYF
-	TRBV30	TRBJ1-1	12	CAWRTGYTEAFF
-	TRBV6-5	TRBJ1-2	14	CASSRGTGVFGYTF
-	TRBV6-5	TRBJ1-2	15	CASSQGDRRGHGYTF
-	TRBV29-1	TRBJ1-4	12	CSVETGQEKLFF
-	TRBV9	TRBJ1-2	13	CASSSRTGYGYTF
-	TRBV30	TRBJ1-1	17	CAWSVGQGARYDTEAFF
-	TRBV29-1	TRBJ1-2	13	CSVGVGHGYGYTF
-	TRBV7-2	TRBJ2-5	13	CASSRDREKTQYF
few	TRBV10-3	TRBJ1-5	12	CAISGGDQPQHF
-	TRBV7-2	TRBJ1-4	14	CASSSTAGIEKLFF
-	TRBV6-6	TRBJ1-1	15	CASSYSSGANTEAFF
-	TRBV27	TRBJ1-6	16	CASRREGWGSNSPLHF
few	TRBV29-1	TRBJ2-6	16	CSALRGLESGANVLTF
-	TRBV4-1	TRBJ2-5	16	CASSQDQLCLQETQYF
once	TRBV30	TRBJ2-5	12	CAWSAGEETQYF